This T cell receptor (beta chain) stems from a study of T cell changes during pregnancy in multiple sclerosis. The CDR3 sequence is 11 residues long. Per germline, CDR1 MDHEN and CDR2 SYDVKM. V lost 2 bases and J lost 11, with 9 bases in between. Measured with immunoSEQ multiplex PCR; TCRdb has only the in-frame clones, and not every one. The top ten hold about 0.6% of the sample, which has about 50,000 clones, roughly 91% seen once. The TCR originated in a female donor in good health, enrolled as a control in a pregnancy study. Sequencing was performed on CD4+ T cells from peripheral blood mononuclear cells, taken after pregnancy. The chain recombines TRBV28 with TRBJ1-1; D ambiguous. CDR3 in DNA: TGTGCCAGCAGTTTAAATGGGAGGGCTTTCTTT. Translation: CASSLNGRAFF.